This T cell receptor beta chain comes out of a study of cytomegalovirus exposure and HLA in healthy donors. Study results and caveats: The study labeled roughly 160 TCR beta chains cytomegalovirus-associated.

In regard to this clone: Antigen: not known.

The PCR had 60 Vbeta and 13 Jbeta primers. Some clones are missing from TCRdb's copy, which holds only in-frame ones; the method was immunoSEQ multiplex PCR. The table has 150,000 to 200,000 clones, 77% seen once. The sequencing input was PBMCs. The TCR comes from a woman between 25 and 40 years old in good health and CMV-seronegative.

In nucleotides, the CDR3 is TGTGCCAGCAGCCAAGTTGAACCGGGACAGCACTATGGCTACACCTTC. Translation: CASSQVEPGQHYGYTF. This sequence joins TRBV14 and TRBJ1-2; the match to TRBD1 covers 7 bases. CDR1 SGHDN and CDR2 FVKESK come from the germline V gene. The CDR3 runs 16 residues. The junction had 8 bases not matched to a gene; V was cut back by 1 base and J by 3 bases.